The source of this T cell receptor (beta chain) is a study of T-cell memory formation after mild COVID-19. This CDR3 has 13 residues. Germline CDR1 is SGHRS and CDR2 is YFSETQ. The V end was cut by 6 bases, the J end by 4 bases, with 13 bases between. TCRdb processed the 5' RACE reads anew with MiXCR; each CDR3 protein has one entry. The repertoire holds about 430,000 distinct CDR3 sequences, with approximately 24% as singletons. Details on this clonotype: This likely comes from a read error, as the CDR3 has no conserved phenylalanine or tryptophan at its end.

This TCR was sampled from an adult woman who had mild COVID-19 (a few samples of this study predate the infection). Cell type and time point are not known. The sequencing sample was made of PBMCs or a T cell subset sorted from them (not recorded which). The genes are TRBV5-1 and TRBJ1-1; possible D gene TRBD1, 5 bases. CDR3 coding DNA: TGCGCCAGCACAGCGGCGAGGGGCACTGAAGCTTTCATT. This sequence encodes CASTAARGTEAFI.